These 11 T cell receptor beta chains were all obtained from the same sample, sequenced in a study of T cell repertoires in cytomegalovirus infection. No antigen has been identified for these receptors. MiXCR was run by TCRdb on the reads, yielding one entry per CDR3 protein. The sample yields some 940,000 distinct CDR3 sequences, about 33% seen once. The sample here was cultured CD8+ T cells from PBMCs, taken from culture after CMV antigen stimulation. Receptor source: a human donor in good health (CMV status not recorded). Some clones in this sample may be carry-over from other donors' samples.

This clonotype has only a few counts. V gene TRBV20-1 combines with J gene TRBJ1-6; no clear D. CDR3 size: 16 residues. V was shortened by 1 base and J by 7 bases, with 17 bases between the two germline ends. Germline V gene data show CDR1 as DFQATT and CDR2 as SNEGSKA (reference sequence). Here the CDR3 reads CSARVSGEGKNSPLHF. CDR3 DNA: TGCAGTGCTAGAGTAAGCGGGGAAGGGAAGAATTCACCCCTCCACTTT.

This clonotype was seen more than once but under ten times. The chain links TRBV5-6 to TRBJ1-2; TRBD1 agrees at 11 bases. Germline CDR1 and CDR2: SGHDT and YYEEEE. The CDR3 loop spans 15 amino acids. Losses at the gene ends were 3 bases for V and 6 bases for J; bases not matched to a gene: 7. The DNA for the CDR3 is TGTGCCAGCAGCTCCATCCGGACAGGGGGCGATGGCTACACCTTC. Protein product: CASSSIRTGGDGYTF.

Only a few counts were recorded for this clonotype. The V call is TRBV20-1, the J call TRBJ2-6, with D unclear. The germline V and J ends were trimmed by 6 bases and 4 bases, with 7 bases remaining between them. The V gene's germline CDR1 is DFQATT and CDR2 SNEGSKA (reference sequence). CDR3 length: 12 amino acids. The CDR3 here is CSAGPGANVLTF. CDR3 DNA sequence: TGCAGTGCGGGCCCCGGGGCCAACGTCCTGACTTTC.

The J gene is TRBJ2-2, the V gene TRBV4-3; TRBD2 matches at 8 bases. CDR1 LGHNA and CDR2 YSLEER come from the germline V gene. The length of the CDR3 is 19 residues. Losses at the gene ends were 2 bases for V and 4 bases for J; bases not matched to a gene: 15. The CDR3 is CASSQFVNVAGGVTGELFF. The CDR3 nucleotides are TGCGCCAGCAGCCAATTCGTTAATGTGGCGGGGGGAGTCACCGGGGAGCTGTTTTTT.

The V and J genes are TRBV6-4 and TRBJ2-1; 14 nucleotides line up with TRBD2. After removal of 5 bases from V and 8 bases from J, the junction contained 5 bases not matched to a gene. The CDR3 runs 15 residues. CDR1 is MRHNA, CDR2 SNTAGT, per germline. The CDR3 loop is CASSLGTSGGHEQFF. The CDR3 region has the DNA TGTGCCAGCAGTCTCGGGACTAGCGGGGGCCATGAGCAGTTCTTC.

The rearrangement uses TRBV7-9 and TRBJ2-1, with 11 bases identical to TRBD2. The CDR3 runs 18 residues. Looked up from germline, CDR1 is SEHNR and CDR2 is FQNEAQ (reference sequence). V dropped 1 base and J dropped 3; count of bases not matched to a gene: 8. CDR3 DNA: TGTGCCAGCAGCTTAGGGCTAGCGGGGGGAATTAGCTACAATGAGCAGTTCTTC. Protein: CASSLGLAGGISYNEQFF.

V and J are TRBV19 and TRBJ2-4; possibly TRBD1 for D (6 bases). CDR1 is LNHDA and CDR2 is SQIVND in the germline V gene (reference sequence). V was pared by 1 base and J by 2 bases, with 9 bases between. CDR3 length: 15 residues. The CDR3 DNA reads TGTGCCAGTAGTATAGTCCGGGACACCAAAAACATTCAGTACTTC. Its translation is CASSIVRDTKNIQYF.

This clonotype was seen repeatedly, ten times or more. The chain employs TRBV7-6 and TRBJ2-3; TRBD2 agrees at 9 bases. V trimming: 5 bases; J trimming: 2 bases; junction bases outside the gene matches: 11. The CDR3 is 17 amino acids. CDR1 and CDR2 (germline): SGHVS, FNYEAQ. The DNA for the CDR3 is TGTGCCAGCAGCCCACAACCGAGCGGGGGGTACACAGATACGCAGTATTTT. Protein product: CASSPQPSGGYTDTQYF.

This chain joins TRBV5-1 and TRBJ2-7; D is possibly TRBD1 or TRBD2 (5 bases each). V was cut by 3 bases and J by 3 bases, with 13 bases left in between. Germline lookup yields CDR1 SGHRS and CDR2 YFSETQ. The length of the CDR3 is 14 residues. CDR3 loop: CASSSGRTIYEQYF. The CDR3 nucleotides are TGCGCCAGCAGCTCGGGACGGACGATCTACGAGCAGTACTTC.

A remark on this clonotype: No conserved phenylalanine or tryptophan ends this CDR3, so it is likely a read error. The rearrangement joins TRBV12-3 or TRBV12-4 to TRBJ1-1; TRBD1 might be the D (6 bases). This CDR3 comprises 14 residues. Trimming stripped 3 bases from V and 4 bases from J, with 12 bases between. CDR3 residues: CASSLGAWGTEAFS. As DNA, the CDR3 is TGTGCCAGCAGTTTGGGGGCTTGGGGCACTGAAGCTTTCTCT.

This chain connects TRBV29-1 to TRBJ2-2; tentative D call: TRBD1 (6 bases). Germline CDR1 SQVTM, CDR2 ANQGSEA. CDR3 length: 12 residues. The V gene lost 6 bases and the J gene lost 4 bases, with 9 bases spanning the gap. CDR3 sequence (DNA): TGCAGCGTATACAGGGCCACCGGGGAGCTGTTTTTT. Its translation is CSVYRATGELFF.